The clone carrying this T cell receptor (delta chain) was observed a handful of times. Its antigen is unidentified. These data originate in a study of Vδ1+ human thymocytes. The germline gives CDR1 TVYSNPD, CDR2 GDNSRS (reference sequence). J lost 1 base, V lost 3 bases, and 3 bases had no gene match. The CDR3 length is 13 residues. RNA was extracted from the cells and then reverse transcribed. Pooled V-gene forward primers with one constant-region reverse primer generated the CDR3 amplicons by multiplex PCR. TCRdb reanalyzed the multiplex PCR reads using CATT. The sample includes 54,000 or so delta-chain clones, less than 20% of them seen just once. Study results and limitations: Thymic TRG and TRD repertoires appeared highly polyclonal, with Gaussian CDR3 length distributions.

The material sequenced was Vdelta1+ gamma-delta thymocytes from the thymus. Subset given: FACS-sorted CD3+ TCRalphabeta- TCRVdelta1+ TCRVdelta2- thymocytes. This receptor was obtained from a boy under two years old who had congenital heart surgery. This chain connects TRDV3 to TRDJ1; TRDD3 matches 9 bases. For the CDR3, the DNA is TGTGCCTTCGCTGGGGGATTCACCGATAAACTCATCTTT. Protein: CAFAGGFTDKLIF.